Included here is one T cell receptor (beta chain) sequence, with context. Its antigen has not been determined. The input lacks base qualities; no much larger clone sits a single base away. The CDR3 goes from the cysteine to the phenylalanine over 13 residues. Kept here is only the CDR3 DNA, which spans 39 bases and is read in frame from base 1. CDR1 and CDR2, looked up from the germline V gene (reference sequence), are SGHNT and YYREEE. The germline V end is reduced by 0 bases and the J end by 8 bases; junction bases left unmatched: 4. Each collaborating institution followed its own protocols to collect whole blood in K2EDTA tubes. For TCRbeta analysis, collaborators shipped samples in one of three forms: frozen whole blood, isolated PBMCs, or DNA extracted from either of those sample types. The immunoSEQ Assay, a bias-controlled multiplex PCR, was used to amplify TCRbeta CDR3 regions from genomic DNA. Regarding the original processing steps: Within the assay, amplification of reference gene primers was used to estimate how many nucleated cells each sample contained. To quantify the absolute abundance of each unique TCRbeta CDR3 rearrangement, sequence reads were collapsed and filtered. For each sample, productive Simpson clonality was calculated as the square root of Simpson's diversity index over productive rearrangements. Held by TCRdb, this immuneACCESS table contains in-frame sequences only and omits some clones. Under half of the omission traces to an unresolved V gene where checked; the cause of the rest is unknown. The V and J calls and clone size are taken from that table; D and trimming were inferred from the DNA. For this sample there are about 120,000 clones; around 86% appear just once. The top ten clonotypes cover 25% to 30% of the sample.

The sample originates from a study of blood T cell repertoires in COVID-19 (dated by TCRdb to the early 2020s). For the study in its entirety: The collaborator samples originated in the United States, Italy and Spain and spanned the acute and convalescent phases of COVID-19. The sample metadata nearly always contained a de-identified subject ID, COVID-19 status, age in years and sex. The repertoires were released in a freely available public database intended as a resource for research on the immune response to SARS-CoV-2. The material from the prospective study consisted of cDNA or gDNA derived from T cells, B-cell-depleted T cells, or PBMCs. Where available, HLA class I and class II types were taken from metadata supplied by the sample provider and were not determined by assay-based typing. Subjects who had been exposed to COVID-19, were actively infected with it, or had recovered from it provided the deeply sampled blood TCRbeta repertoires that made up the dataset. The samples were drawn from two sources: the first 160 participants of the ongoing ImmuneRACE study, and over 1,000 subjects contributed by 6 global collaborators. The paper's findings and limits, for the study overall: How much clinical and demographic metadata was included differed by source and by participant, and the metadata was provided uncurated.

The chain links TRBV5-4 with TRBJ1-2; 7 bases in between match TRBD1. Material: peripheral blood. The source is a woman aged 70-85 years with acute or convalescent COVID-19. The nucleotide sequence is TGTGCCAGCAGCTTGGAGCAGGGGGACGGCTACACCTTC. Its amino acids are CASSLEQGDGYTF. The full variable domain, completed from the reference TRBV5-4 and TRBJ1-2 proteins outside the CDR3, reads ETGVTQSPTHLIKTRGQQVTLRCSSQSGHNTVSWYQQALGQGPQFIFQYYREEENGRGNFPPRFSGLQFPNYSSELNVNALELDDSALYLCASSLEQGDGYTFGSGTRLTVV.